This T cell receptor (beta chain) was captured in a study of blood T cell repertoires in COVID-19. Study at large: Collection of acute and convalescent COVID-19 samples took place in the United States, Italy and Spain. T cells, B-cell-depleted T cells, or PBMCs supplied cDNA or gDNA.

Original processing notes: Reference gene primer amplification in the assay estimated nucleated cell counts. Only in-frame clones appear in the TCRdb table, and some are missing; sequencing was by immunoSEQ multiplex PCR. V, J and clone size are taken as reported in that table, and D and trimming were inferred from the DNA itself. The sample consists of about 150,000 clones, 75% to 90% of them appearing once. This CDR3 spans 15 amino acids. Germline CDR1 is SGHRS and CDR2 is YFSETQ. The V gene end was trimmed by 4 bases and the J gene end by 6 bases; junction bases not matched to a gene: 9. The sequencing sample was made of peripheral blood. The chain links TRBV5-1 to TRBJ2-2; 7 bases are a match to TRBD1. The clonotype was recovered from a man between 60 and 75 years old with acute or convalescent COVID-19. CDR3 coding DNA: TGCGCCAGCAGCGGGGGACAGCCTCATGCCGGGGAGCTGTTTTTT. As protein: CASSGGQPHAGELFF.